This TCR beta chain is from a study of OX40 agonist ivuxolimab in advanced cancers. Prior autoimmune disease or systemic immunosuppression barred patients. As concerns this clone: Antigen: not known.

Findings and limits, study-wide: Fewer expanded clones were found on average in CD4+ than in CD8+ T cells.

TCRdb's table, derived via immunoSEQ multiplex PCR, lists solely in-frame clones and lacks some. The sample has 40,000 to 45,000 clones, 75% to 85% seen once. The sample in question was CD4+ or CD8+ T cells sorted from blood, obtained in a trial of the OX40 agonist ivuxolimab. This clonotype originated in an adult with an advanced solid tumor such as melanoma, head and neck, liver or kidney cancer.

CDR3 coding DNA: TGCGCCAGCAGCCAAGAAGGGACTAGCGGAGCCTACGAGCAGTACTTC. Translating gives CASSQEGTSGAYEQYF. The chain links TRBV4-1 to TRBJ2-7, with 11 nucleotides matching TRBD2. V shed 0 bases, J shed 2 bases, and the junction held 3 bases outside the gene matches. CDR1 and CDR2 from the germline V gene are MGHRA and YSYEKL. The CDR3 covers 16 residues.